Below are 28 T cell receptor beta chains sequenced from a single sample in a study of T-cell reconstitution after alpha-beta-depleted transplantation in children. Unique molecular identifiers were incorporated during preparation of the TCRbeta library. TCRdb analysed the PCR reads with MiXCR anew, one entry per CDR3 protein. The sample includes about 130,000 distinct CDR3 sequences, about 9.5% seen only once; the top ten take around 24%. The sequencing used PBMCs, mostly from graft donor cells, collected 180 days after TCRalphabeta/CD19-depleted stem cell transplant. The receptors derive from a girl less than two years old who had a stem cell transplant for combined immunodeficiency, so the T cells may come from the graft donor.

This clonotype appeared a few times. The chain employs TRBV29-1 and TRBJ1-1; D remains ambiguous. V lost 4 bases, J lost 3 bases, and 12 bases lay in between. CDR3 length equals 13 residues. The germline V gene has CDR1 SQVTM and CDR2 ANQGSEA. The CDR3 sequence is CSVVSVGHTEAFF. In nucleotides, the CDR3 is TGCAGCGTTGTCAGTGTAGGGCACACTGAAGCTTTCTTT.

This chain uses TRBV6-2 or TRBV6-3 with TRBJ2-3; D is uncertain. V lost 5 bases and J lost 3, with 6 bases in between. Germline CDR1 and CDR2: MNHEY and SVGEGT. The CDR3 has 12 residues. CDR3 sequence reads: CASSPMTDTQYF. The CDR3 nucleotides read TGTGCCAGCAGTCCCATGACAGATACGCAGTATTTT.

This clonotype was observed a few times. The chain recombines TRBV7-7 with TRBJ2-1; D gene uncertain. From germline, CDR1 is SSHAT and CDR2 FNYEAQ (reference sequence). Trimming left V 6 bases short and J 3 bases short, with 18 bases between. The CDR3 runs to 16 residues. CDR3 in DNA: TGTGCCAGCAGACGCACAGAGACCGACGGCTACAATGAGCAGTTCTTC. Translating it yields CASRRTETDGYNEQFF.

This clonotype was observed at least ten times. The chain recombines TRBV6-2 or TRBV6-3 with TRBJ2-1, with D unresolved. The CDR3 contains 12 residues. The V gene lost 5 bases and the J gene lost 4 bases, with 6 bases spanning the gap. Germline CDR1 reads MNHEY; CDR2 reads SVGEGT. CDR3 in DNA: TGTGCCAGCAGTACCCGGTACAATGAGCAGTTCTTC. It codes for CASSTRYNEQFF.

This clonotype was counted a few times. V is TRBV6-5 and J is TRBJ1-3; D remains unclear. The CDR3 is made up of 15 amino acids. The V end was cut by 0 bases, the J end by 0 bases, with 6 bases between. Germline CDR1 MNHEY, CDR2 SVGAGI. CDR3 in DNA: TGTGCCAGCAGTTACTCGAAAAGCTCTGGAAACACCATATATTTT. Protein: CASSYSKSSGNTIYF.

There are a few counts of this clonotype. V usage is TRBV29-1 and J usage is TRBJ2-1; 13 bases line up with TRBD2. CDR1 SQVTM and CDR2 ANQGSEA come from the germline V gene. The V segment lost 4 bases and the J segment 4 bases; nucleotides outside the gene matches: 7. The CDR3 spans 16 residues. The CDR3 loop is CSVVLLAGGDYNEQFF. CDR3 sequence (DNA): TGCAGCGTTGTGCTACTAGCGGGAGGGGATTACAATGAGCAGTTCTTC.

This clonotype was seen a few times. The V call is TRBV4-3, the J call TRBJ2-5; 11 bases line up with TRBD1. Per the germline V gene, CDR1 is LGHNA and CDR2 is YSLEER. This CDR3 is 16 amino acids long. After removal of 1 base from V and 5 bases from J, the junction contained 6 bases not matched to a gene. CDR3 coding DNA: TGCGCCAGCAGCCAAGCTAGGACAGGGGGCCTGGAGACCCAGTACTTC. It yields the protein CASSQARTGGLETQYF.

This clonotype occurred a few times. The rearrangement joins TRBV5-5 to TRBJ2-1, with D possibly matching TRBD2 (5 bases). Germline V gene sequence: CDR1 SGHKS, CDR2 YYEKEE (reference sequence). Trimming removed 1 base from V and 3 bases from J, with 11 bases in between. The CDR3 runs 15 residues. The CDR3 region has the DNA TGTGCCAGCAGCTTGCCGAGGGCCTTCTACAATGAGCAGTTCTTC. Its protein is CASSLPRAFYNEQFF.

The V call is TRBV12-3 or TRBV12-4, the J call TRBJ1-2, with 8 bases identical to TRBD1. Germline trimming cut 6 bases from V and 7 bases from J; bases unmatched to any gene: 7. This CDR3 region has 13 residues. The CDR3 loop is CASSPQGGTGYTF. The CDR3 DNA is TGTGCCAGCAGCCCACAGGGGGGTACTGGCTACACCTTC.

This clonotype has more than one count but fewer than ten. The genes are TRBV29-1 and TRBJ1-2; 8 bases align to TRBD1. Germline V lookup: CDR1 SQVTM, CDR2 ANQGSEA. The CDR3 sequence is 12 residues long. J lost 4 bases, V lost 4 bases, and 2 bases had no gene match. CDR3 sequence (DNA): TGCAGCGTTGGAACAGGGGGCTATGGCTACACCTTC. Residues: CSVGTGGYGYTF.

This chain uses TRBV7-2 with TRBJ2-3, with 7 bases aligning to TRBD2. The germline gives CDR1 SGHTA, CDR2 FQGNSA. The CDR3 has 16 residues. Trimming took 2 bases from V and 1 from J; bases not matched to a gene: 6. CDR3 DNA sequence: TGTGCCAGCAGCTTAATGCTAGCGGCAGGCACAGATACGCAGTATTTT. It codes for CASSLMLAAGTDTQYF.

This clonotype was observed at least ten times. Sequence at one end of the junction differs from germline and may be a read error. The rearrangement links TRBV7-2 to TRBJ2-5; no definite D call. Germline-derived CDR1 and CDR2 are SGHTA and FQGNSA. The CDR3 covers 12 residues. In DNA, the CDR3 is TGTGCCAGCAGCTGGACGCAAGGGACCCAGTACTTC. Amino acid sequence: CASSWTQGTQYF.

This rearrangement joins TRBV5-6 to TRBJ2-1, with a possible D match to TRBD1 (6 bases). The CDR3 runs 14 residues. Germline assignment: CDR1 SGHDT and CDR2 YYEEEE. V was cut by 4 bases and J by 4 bases, with 12 bases left in between. CDR3 residues: CASSKWDTYNEQFF. The CDR3 DNA reads TGTGCCAGCAGCAAATGGGACACTTACAATGAGCAGTTCTTC.

A single count supports this clonotype. The chain combines TRBV29-1 with TRBJ1-4, with no clear D. The germline CDR1 and CDR2 sequences are SQVTM and ANQGSEA. The CDR3 is 13 amino acids. The V end was cut by 7 bases, the J end by 0 bases, with 9 bases between. The CDR3 DNA reads TGCAGCGGTCAAAGAGCAACTAATGAAAAACTGTTTTTT. It specifies CSGQRATNEKLFF.

This clonotype turned up a few times. The chain uses TRBV28 and TRBJ1-2, with 7 positions matching TRBD1. Trimming took 4 bases from V and 2 from J; bases not matched to a gene: 4. The germline V gene has CDR1 MDHEN and CDR2 SYDVKM. The CDR3 consists of 14 residues. The CDR3 DNA follows: TGTGCCAGCAGTTCCCCGGGACAGAACTATGGCTACACCTTC. It codes for CASSSPGQNYGYTF.

The sample holds a few counts of this clonotype. The genes are TRBV20-1 and TRBJ1-2; 9 bases are a match to TRBD1. The CDR3 sequence is 16 residues long. CDR1 is DFQATT, CDR2 SNEGSKA, per germline (reference sequence). Trimming removed 5 bases from V and 8 bases from J; junction bases left unmatched: 18. The CDR3, as DNA: TGCAGTGCTCGCAAGACCGGGACAGGGCTACTAGAAGGCTACACCTTC. It encodes CSARKTGTGLLEGYTF.

This clonotype was observed a few times. The chain carries TRBV29-1 and TRBJ2-1; TRBD2 might be the D (5 bases). V was cut by 6 bases and J by 5 bases, with 8 bases left in between. CDR1 and CDR2 (germline): SQVTM, ANQGSEA. The CDR3 length is 11 residues. This chain's CDR3 is CSVEGDNEQFF. CDR3 DNA: TGCAGCGTCGAGGGTGACAATGAGCAGTTCTTC.

The chain uses TRBV20-1 and TRBJ2-5, with no clear D. V was pared by 3 bases and J by 5 bases, with 19 bases between. The length of the CDR3 is 15 residues. CDR1 and CDR2 from the germline V gene are DFQATT and SNEGSKA (reference sequence). In DNA, the CDR3 is TGCAGTGCTAGTATCGTCAGGCCGGGCCGGGAGACCCAGTACTTC. Translated, it gives CSASIVRPGRETQYF.

V and J are TRBV20-1 and TRBJ1-5; 7 bases are shared with TRBD1. V lost 0 bases, J lost 2 bases, and 7 bases stayed unmatched. This CDR3 is 16 amino acids long. The germline gives CDR1 DFQATT, CDR2 SNEGSKA (reference sequence). CDR3 sequence: CSARESGGTGNQPQHF. The CDR3 nucleotides read TGCAGTGCTAGAGAATCCGGGGGGACAGGCAATCAGCCCCAGCATTTT.

In DNA, the CDR3 is TGTGCCAGCAGACAGGGTAGCGGGGAGCTGTTTTTT. The encoded protein is CASRQGSGELFF. The J gene is TRBJ2-2, the V gene TRBV12-3 or TRBV12-4; tentatively, D is TRBD1 (6 bases). The CDR3 loop spans 12 amino acids. Trimming removed 6 bases from V and 7 bases from J, with 9 bases in between.

The chain is built from TRBV6-2 or TRBV6-3 and TRBJ1-6, with D tentatively TRBD1 (5 bases). Per the germline V gene, CDR1 is MNHEY and CDR2 is SVGEGT. This CDR3 spans 13 amino acids. V lost 4 bases and J lost 11, with 12 bases in between. The CDR3 DNA sequence: TGTGCCAGCAGTTTACCGGGGGTTGCACCCCTCCACTTT. Its translation: CASSLPGVAPLHF.

The chain uses TRBV14 and TRBJ2-1, with no clear D. Germline V lookup: CDR1 SGHDN, CDR2 FVKESK. Trimming pared 1 base from V and 8 bases from J, leaving 6 bases between. This CDR3 is built from 12 residues. CDR3 sequence reads: CASSQVNYEQFF. CDR3 nucleotides: TGTGCCAGCAGCCAAGTAAATTATGAGCAGTTCTTC.

This clonotype was picked up many times. The genes are TRBV5-1 and TRBJ2-1; 9 positions match TRBD2. The ends lost 0 bases at V and 0 bases at J; junction bases unmatched: 4. Germline V gives CDR1 SGHRS, CDR2 YFSETQ. This CDR3 has 17 residues. The CDR3 spells CASSLGSGRTSYNEQFF. CDR3 nucleotides: TGCGCCAGCAGCTTGGGTAGCGGGAGAACCTCCTACAATGAGCAGTTCTTC.

The gene calls are TRBV9 and TRBJ2-5; D may correspond to TRBD1 or TRBD2 (5 bases each). Germline V gene sequence: CDR1 SGDLS, CDR2 YYNGEE. V lost 0 bases and J lost 3, with 9 bases in between. This CDR3 comprises 14 residues. The CDR3, as DNA: TGTGCCAGCAGCGTAGGGGGGATCGAAGAGACCCAGTACTTC. As protein: CASSVGGIEETQYF.

There are a few counts of this clonotype. V gene TRBV4-2 combines with J gene TRBJ1-3; D is uncertain. The ends were cut back, 5 bases at V and 4 bases at J, with 18 bases in the middle. This CDR3 is 16 amino acids long. Germline V CDR1 and CDR2: LGHNA, YNFKEQ. The chain's CDR3 is CASSTQTRGPGNTIYF. CDR3 bases: TGTGCCAGCAGCACCCAGACCCGAGGGCCCGGAAACACCATATATTTT.

This chain uses TRBV6-1 with TRBJ2-2; a weak D match, TRBD1 (5 bases). The CDR3 has 14 residues. V was trimmed by 7 bases and J by 0 bases, leaving 9 bases between them. Germline assignment: CDR1 MNHNS and CDR2 SASEGT. The CDR3 protein is CASTSGSNTGELFF. As DNA, the CDR3 is TGTGCCAGCACCTCAGGGTCGAACACCGGGGAGCTGTTTTTT.

The rearrangement joins TRBV6-1 to TRBJ2-7; D unresolved. Trimming cost V 1 base and J 0 bases, with 7 bases left between them. The CDR3 loop spans 14 amino acids. Germline V CDR1 and CDR2: MNHNS, SASEGT. CDR3 region: CASSEEWFSYEQYF. The CDR3 DNA reads as TGTGCCAGCAGTGAAGAGTGGTTCTCCTACGAGCAGTACTTC.

This clonotype was observed a handful of times. J is TRBJ2-1 and V is TRBV5-4, with TRBD2 matching over 8 bases. The junction had 4 bases not matched to a gene; V was cut back by 3 bases and J by 2 bases. Per the germline V gene, CDR1 is SGHNT and CDR2 is YYREEE (reference sequence). This CDR3 comprises 15 residues. CDR3 nucleotide sequence: TGTGCCAGCAGCTCGGGACTAGTTGCCTACAATGAGCAGTTCTTC. This translates into CASSSGLVAYNEQFF.